The entry below gives a single T cell receptor beta chain sequence along with its context. Antigen unknown. This sample stems from a study of cytomegalovirus exposure and HLA in healthy donors. Assay used: immunoSEQ multiplex PCR; TCRdb lists only in-frame clones, some missing. The sample has hundreds of thousands of clones, roughly 88% seen once. Trimming took off 0 bases at V and 12 bases at J, with 14 bases between the two ends. The CDR3 has 13 residues. Germline CDR1 MNHEY, CDR2 SVGAGI. The validation cohort, a group of more than 100 subjects, included the donors and was separate from the approximately 660-subject first cohort. Whole-study results and caveats: 150 or so TCR beta chains were listed as cytomegalovirus-associated. The CMV antigen specificity of a few CMV-associated chains was confirmed through in vitro analysis. Cytomegalovirus status was reportedly diagnosed by the classifier with high sensitivity and specificity.

The chain employs TRBV6-5 and TRBJ1-1; D is ambiguous. Sequencing input: PBMCs. This receptor was taken from a woman aged 18-29 years in good health and CMV-seronegative. The CDR3 loop reads CASSYSPGSITFF. In DNA, the CDR3 is TGTGCCAGCAGTTACTCGCCGGGGTCTATAACTTTCTTT.